These T cell receptor beta chains were read from a single sample in a study of cytotoxic CD8 clonotypes in ibrutinib-treated CLL. Some clones are missing from TCRdb's copy, which holds only in-frame ones; the method was immunoSEQ multiplex PCR. The data contain roughly 330,000 clones, 67% of them seen just once; the ten biggest clones take up roughly 6.8%. The material was PBMCs, obtained after 36 months of ibrutinib treatment. The source of these receptors is a human donor with chronic lymphocytic leukemia. Both conserved end residues are part of each CDR3. The order of the fields is CDR3 protein, D gene, V gene. A D gene is named only where the DNA matches it firmly.

CDR3aa: CASSSSGRNYEQYF; d_gene: TRBD2; v_gene: TRBV13
CDR3aa: CASSGKLGTALCYTF; d_gene: TRBD1; v_gene: TRBV7-3
CDR3aa: CAISDPHRGLGYTF; d_gene: TRBD1; v_gene: TRBV10-3
CDR3aa: CASSLAMMYNEQFF; d_gene: -; v_gene: TRBV7-8
CDR3aa: CASSRVLTYEQYF; d_gene: -; v_gene: TRBV4-3
CDR3aa: CASSLTGKNSYEQYF; d_gene: -; v_gene: TRBV5-1
CDR3aa: CASGQGYEQYF; d_gene: -; v_gene: TRBV11-3
CDR3aa: CASSFSLAFGELFF; d_gene: -; v_gene: TRBV5-4
CDR3aa: CASGVDEQYF; d_gene: -; v_gene: TRBV6-5
CDR3aa: CASSMSGYTDTQYF; d_gene: -; v_gene: TRBV19
CDR3aa: CASSIVAGGWNEQFF; d_gene: TRBD2; v_gene: TRBV19
CDR3aa: CASSYSRLASYNEQFF; d_gene: -; v_gene: TRBV6-5
CDR3aa: CASSLRTGVLGYNEQFF; d_gene: TRBD1; v_gene: TRBV11-1
CDR3aa: CASSTNPDRDIDEQYF; d_gene: TRBD1; v_gene: TRBV11-2
CDR3aa: CASSYGTGGFYEQYF; d_gene: TRBD1; v_gene: TRBV27
CDR3aa: CASSLAVGTGTYEQYF; d_gene: TRBD1; v_gene: TRBV5-1
CDR3aa: CASSQALARDTQYF; d_gene: -; v_gene: TRBV4-2
CDR3aa: CATSRDLRGVIASSGNTIYF; d_gene: -; v_gene: TRBV15
CDR3aa: CASSQEALAGEGEQYF; d_gene: TRBD2; v_gene: TRBV4-1
CDR3aa: CASSLVRTGFSYEQYF; d_gene: TRBD1; v_gene: TRBV13
CDR3aa: CASRFPAGVKEDTQYF; d_gene: TRBD2; v_gene: TRBV7-9
CDR3aa: CASSSPQGMNTEAFF; d_gene: -; v_gene: TRBV28
CDR3aa: CASSSTGDQETQYF; d_gene: TRBD1; v_gene: TRBV5-1
CDR3aa: CASTIRGPQRAEAFF; d_gene: -; v_gene: TRBV6-5
CDR3aa: CASSSRVGAYEQYF; d_gene: -; v_gene: TRBV19
CDR3aa: CASSDLGLTNTGELFF; d_gene: -; v_gene: TRBV10-1
CDR3aa: CASSSQGGGYGYTF; d_gene: -; v_gene: TRBV19
CDR3aa: CASSPRGSGAYEQYF; d_gene: TRBD2; v_gene: TRBV9
CDR3aa: CATSTAGQRSYEQYF; d_gene: -; v_gene: TRBV15
CDR3aa: CASSPRALGTSGGEQYF; d_gene: TRBD2; v_gene: TRBV28
CDR3aa: CASSPGTDGTYEQYF; d_gene: -; v_gene: TRBV18
CDR3aa: CSAVEWDTQYF; d_gene: -; v_gene: TRBV20-1
CDR3aa: CASSIVPGALNTEAFF; d_gene: -; v_gene: TRBV28
CDR3aa: CASSRADTYNEQFF; d_gene: -; v_gene: TRBV28
CDR3aa: CATSRDGKGYGYTF; d_gene: -; v_gene: TRBV15
CDR3aa: CASSRIAGWTDTQYF; d_gene: TRBD2; v_gene: TRBV19
CDR3aa: CASSESSGSRPDTQYF; d_gene: TRBD2; v_gene: TRBV10-2
CDR3aa: CASSLGTDSPLHF; d_gene: -; v_gene: TRBV5-6
CDR3aa: CSVEGSYYEQYF; d_gene: -; v_gene: TRBV29-1
CDR3aa: CASSVGRRAEAFF; d_gene: -; v_gene: TRBV9
CDR3aa: CASSPRPAGGLNEQFF; d_gene: TRBD2; v_gene: TRBV18
CDR3aa: CASKKTGVYGYTF; d_gene: -; v_gene: TRBV6-5
CDR3aa: CASSQTRGPTQYF; d_gene: -; v_gene: TRBV7-2
CDR3aa: CASSLVWSGVLTYSNQPQHF; d_gene: -; v_gene: TRBV11-3
CDR3aa: CASSPDRESGNTIYF; d_gene: TRBD1; v_gene: TRBV2
CDR3aa: CASSPGGGYSNQPQHF; d_gene: -; v_gene: TRBV7-2
CDR3aa: CASSLAGLAGDEQYF; d_gene: TRBD2; v_gene: TRBV7-2
CDR3aa: CASSYAGGQETQYF; d_gene: TRBD1; v_gene: TRBV5-1
CDR3aa: CASSSLLAGGPYEQYF; d_gene: TRBD2; v_gene: TRBV7-9
CDR3aa: CASSFGLAGSRTQFF; d_gene: TRBD2; v_gene: TRBV7-2
CDR3aa: CASSYSTGSSYEQYF; d_gene: -; v_gene: TRBV6-5
CDR3aa: CASSLYAGATGEQYF; d_gene: TRBD2; v_gene: TRBV5-6
CDR3aa: CASSWTAPGTIEAFF; d_gene: -; v_gene: TRBV5-6
CDR3aa: CASSPRTANQPQHF; d_gene: -; v_gene: TRBV27
CDR3aa: CASSQDEGQGFGYTF; d_gene: TRBD1; v_gene: TRBV4-1
CDR3aa: CASSLTGTNQPQHF; d_gene: -; v_gene: TRBV5-1
CDR3aa: CASSQSAVPRLDTQYF; d_gene: -; v_gene: TRBV7-3
CDR3aa: CASSLQGGTEAFF; d_gene: -; v_gene: TRBV6-5
CDR3aa: CASSRDREVSGELFF; d_gene: -; v_gene: TRBV21-1